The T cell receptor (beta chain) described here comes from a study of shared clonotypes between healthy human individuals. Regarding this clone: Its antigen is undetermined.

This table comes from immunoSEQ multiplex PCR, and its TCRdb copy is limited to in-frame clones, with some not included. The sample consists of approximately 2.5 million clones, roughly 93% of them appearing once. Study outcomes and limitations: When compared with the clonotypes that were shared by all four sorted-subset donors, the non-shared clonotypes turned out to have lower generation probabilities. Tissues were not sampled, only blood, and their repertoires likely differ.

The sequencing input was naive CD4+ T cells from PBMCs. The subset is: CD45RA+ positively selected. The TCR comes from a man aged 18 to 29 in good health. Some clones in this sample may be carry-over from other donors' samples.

The CDR3 loop is CASSPSLAGVVNEQFF. For the CDR3, the DNA is TGTGCCAGCTCACCTTCCCTAGCGGGAGTGGTGAATGAGCAGTTCTTC. The chain recombines TRBV18 with TRBJ2-1, with TRBD2 matching over 10 bases. The ends lost 3 bases at V and 7 bases at J; junction bases unmatched: 9. Germline V gene data show CDR1 as KGHSH and CDR2 as LQKENI. The CDR3 totals 16 residues.